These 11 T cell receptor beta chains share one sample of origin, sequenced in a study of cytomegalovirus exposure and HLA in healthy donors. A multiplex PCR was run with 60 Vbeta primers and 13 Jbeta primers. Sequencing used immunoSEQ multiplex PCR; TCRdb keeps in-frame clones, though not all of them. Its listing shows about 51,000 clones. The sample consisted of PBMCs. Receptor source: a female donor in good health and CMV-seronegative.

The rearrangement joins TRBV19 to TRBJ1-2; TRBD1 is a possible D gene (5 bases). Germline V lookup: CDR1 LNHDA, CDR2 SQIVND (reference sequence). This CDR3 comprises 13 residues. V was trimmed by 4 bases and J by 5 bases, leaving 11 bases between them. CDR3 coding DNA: TGTGCCAGTAGTAACCGGGACTTTTATGGCTACACCTTC. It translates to CASSNRDFYGYTF.

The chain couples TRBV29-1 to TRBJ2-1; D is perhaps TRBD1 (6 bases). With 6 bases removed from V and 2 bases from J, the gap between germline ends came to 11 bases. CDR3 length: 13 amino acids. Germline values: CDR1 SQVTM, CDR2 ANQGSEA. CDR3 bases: TGCAGCGTGGTGGGACACACCTACAATGAGCAGTTCTTC. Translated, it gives CSVVGHTYNEQFF.

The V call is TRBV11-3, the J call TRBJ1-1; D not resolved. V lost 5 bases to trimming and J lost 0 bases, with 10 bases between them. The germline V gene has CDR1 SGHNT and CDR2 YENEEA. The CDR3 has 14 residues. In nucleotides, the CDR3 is TGTGCCAGCAGCCTGTCGGGAATGAACACTGAAGCTTTCTTT. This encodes CASSLSGMNTEAFF.

CDR3: CSVGQGRDYGYTF. The CDR3 bases are TGCAGCGTTGGACAGGGGAGGGACTATGGCTACACCTTC. V usage is TRBV29-1 and J usage is TRBJ1-2; 8 bases fit TRBD1. The ends lost 4 bases at V and 3 bases at J; junction bases unmatched: 4. CDR3 size: 13 residues. From germline, CDR1 is SQVTM and CDR2 ANQGSEA.

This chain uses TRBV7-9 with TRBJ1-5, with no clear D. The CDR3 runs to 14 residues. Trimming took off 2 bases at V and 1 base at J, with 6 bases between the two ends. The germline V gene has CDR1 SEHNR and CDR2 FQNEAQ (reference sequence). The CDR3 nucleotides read TGTGCCAGCAGCTTAATTAGCAGCAATCAGCCCCAGCATTTT. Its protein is CASSLISSNQPQHF.

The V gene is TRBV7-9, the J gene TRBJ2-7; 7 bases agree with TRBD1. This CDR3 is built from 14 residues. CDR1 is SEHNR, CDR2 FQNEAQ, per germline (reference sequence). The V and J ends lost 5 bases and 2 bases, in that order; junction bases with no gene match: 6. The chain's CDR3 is CASSPTGVPYEQYF. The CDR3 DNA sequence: TGTGCCAGCAGCCCAACAGGGGTCCCCTACGAGCAGTACTTC.

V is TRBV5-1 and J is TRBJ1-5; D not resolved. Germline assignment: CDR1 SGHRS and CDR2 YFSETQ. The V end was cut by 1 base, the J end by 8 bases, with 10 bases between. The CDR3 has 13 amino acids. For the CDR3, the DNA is TGCGCCAGCAGCTTGTTGGGTCAGGAGCCCCAGCATTTT. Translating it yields CASSLLGQEPQHF.

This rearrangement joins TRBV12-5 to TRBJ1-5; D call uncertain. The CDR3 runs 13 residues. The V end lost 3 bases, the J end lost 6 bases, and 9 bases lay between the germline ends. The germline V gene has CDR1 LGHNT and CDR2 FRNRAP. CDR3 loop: CASGLWLSQPQHF. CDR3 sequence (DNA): TGTGCTAGTGGTTTATGGTTGAGTCAGCCCCAGCATTTT.

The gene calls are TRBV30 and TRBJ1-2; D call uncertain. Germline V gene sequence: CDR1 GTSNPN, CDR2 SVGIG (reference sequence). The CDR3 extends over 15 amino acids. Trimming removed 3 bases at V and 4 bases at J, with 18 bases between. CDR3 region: CAWRGLWPRTYGYTF. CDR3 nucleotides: TGTGCCTGGAGGGGCCTGTGGCCTCGCACCTATGGCTACACCTTC.

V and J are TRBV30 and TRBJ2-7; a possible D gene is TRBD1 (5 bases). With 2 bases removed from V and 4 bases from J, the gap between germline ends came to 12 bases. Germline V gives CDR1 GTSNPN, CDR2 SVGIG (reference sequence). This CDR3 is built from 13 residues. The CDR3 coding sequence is TGTGCCTGGAGTCTGGACAATGGATACGAGCAGTACTTC. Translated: CAWSLDNGYEQYF.

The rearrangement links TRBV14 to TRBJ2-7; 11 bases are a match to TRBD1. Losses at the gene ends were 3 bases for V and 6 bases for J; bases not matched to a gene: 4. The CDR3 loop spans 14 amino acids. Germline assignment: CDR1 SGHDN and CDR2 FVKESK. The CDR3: CASSHRTGGAEQYF. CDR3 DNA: TGTGCCAGCAGCCACCGGACAGGGGGCGCCGAGCAGTACTTC. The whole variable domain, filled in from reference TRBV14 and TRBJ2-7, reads EAGVTQFPSHSVIEKGQTVTLRCDPISGHDNLYWYRRVMGKEIKFLLHFVKESKQDESGMPNNRFLAERTGGTYSTLKVQPAELEDSGVYFCASSHRTGGAEQYFGPGTRLTVT.